Included here is one T cell receptor (beta chain) sequence, with context. With V trimmed by 1 base and J by 7 bases, 6 bases remained unmatched. CDR3 length: 16 residues. Germline CDR1 SNHLY, CDR2 FYNNEI. Clones were sequenced by immunoSEQ multiplex PCR, and TCRdb holds only the in-frame ones, with some missing. The sample comprises 15,000 to 20,000 clones, less than 80% of which are singletons, and roughly 2.8% rests with the top ten. These data belong to a study of neoadjuvant anti-PD-1 for oral cavity cancer. This specimen consisted of PBMCs, obtained before nivolumab (anti-PD-1) treatment. The genes are TRBV2 and TRBJ1-4; 10 nucleotides agree with TRBD1. This clonotype was obtained from a person aged 35-79 years with oral cavity squamous cell carcinoma. CDR3 coding DNA: TGTGCCAGCAGTGAAGGGGACAGGGGTGTGGCTGAAAAACTGTTTTTT. The encoded protein is CASSEGDRGVAEKLFF.